A selection of T cell receptor beta chains follows, all from one sample in a study of cytotoxic CD8 clonotypes in ibrutinib-treated CLL. Sequencing was performed with immunoSEQ multiplex PCR; in TCRdb, only in-frame clones are kept and a portion is missing. Here the sample spans approximately 91,000 clones, about 85% being singletons. The sample in question was PBMCs, obtained after 12 months of ibrutinib treatment. These receptors all come from a human donor with chronic lymphocytic leukemia. Both conserved end residues are part of each CDR3. The D gene is left open where the match is weak. Clone size is stated in some rows and not others, as once, few, many or a class when expanded.

.	TRBJ1-4	.	14	TRBV5-1	CASRVVSGDEKLFF	TGCGCCAGCAGGGTCGTGAGCGGCGATGAAAAACTGTTTTTT
.	TRBJ1-1	.	14	TRBV5-8	CASSLGRGNTEAFF	TGTGCCAGCAGCCTGGGGCGGGGGAACACTGAAGCTTTCTTT
TRBD1	TRBJ2-5	.	16	TRBV11-1	CASSKGTGAERETQYF	TGTGCCAGCAGCAAAGGGACAGGGGCCGAGAGGGAGACCCAGTACTTC
.	TRBJ2-2	.	16	TRBV18	CASSPPNRGGTGELFF	TGTGCCAGCTCACCGCCAAACAGGGGAGGGACCGGGGAGCTGTTTTTT
.	TRBJ1-5	.	11	TRBV11-3	CASSLDQPQHF	TGTGCCAGCAGCTTGGATCAGCCCCAGCATTTT
TRBD1	TRBJ2-7	.	15	TRBV5-6	CASSWTGGRTYEQYF	TGTGCCAGCAGCTGGACAGGGGGCCGAACCTACGAGCAGTACTTC
.	TRBJ1-2	.	11	TRBV30	CAWGPNYGYTF	TGTGCCTGGGGTCCCAACTATGGCTACACCTTC
.	TRBJ2-7	.	14	TRBV5-1	CASSLAPTGSEQYF	TGCGCCAGCAGCTTGGCCCCAACCGGGTCCGAGCAGTACTTC
.	TRBJ2-3	.	17	TRBV18	CASSPPRSGPSTDTQYF	TGTGCCAGCTCACCCCCGCGGTCGGGGCCAAGCACAGATACGCAGTATTTT
.	TRBJ1-2	.	12	TRBV29-1	CSVEDQRVGYTF	TGCAGCGTTGAAGATCAGAGGGTTGGCTACACCTTC
.	TRBJ1-4	.	15	TRBV5-1	CASSLGALANEKLFF	TGCGCCAGCAGCCTGGGGGCGTTGGCTAATGAAAAACTGTTTTTT
.	TRBJ1-2	.	13	TRBV6-6	CASSYPLEPGVTF	TGTGCCAGCAGTTACCCCCTCGAGCCGGGGGTCACCTTC
.	TRBJ2-2	.	14	TRBV11-3	CASSLGESAGELFF	TGTGCCAGCAGCTTAGGGGAGTCGGCCGGGGAGCTGTTTTTT
.	TRBJ1-4	.	15	TRBV5-6	CASSLRTEGNEKLFF	TGTGCCAGCAGCCTGCGGACAGAGGGTAATGAAAAACTGTTTTTT
.	TRBJ1-2	.	11	TRBV29-1	CSVVGTEGYTF	TGCAGCGTTGTTGGGACTGAGGGCTACACCTTC
.	TRBJ1-1	.	12	TRBV11-2	CASSFWGTEAFF	TGTGCCAGCAGCTTTTGGGGGACTGAAGCTTTCTTT
TRBD2	TRBJ2-7	.	11	TRBV20-1	CSGTSGYEQYF	TGCAGCGGGACTAGCGGCTACGAGCAGTACTTC
TRBD1	TRBJ1-2	.	17	TRBV28	CASSLSLPGTGGKGYTF	TGTGCCAGCAGTTTATCCCTCCCCGGGACAGGGGGCAAGGGCTACACCTTC
.	TRBJ1-1	once	13	TRBV5-8	CASSPGMNGEAFF	TGTGCCAGCAGCCCAGGCATGAACGGTGAAGCTTTCTTT
.	TRBJ2-7	.	12	TRBV6-5	CASSTGLYEQYF	TGTGCCAGCAGTACGGGCCTCTACGAGCAGTACTTC
.	TRBJ2-5	.	12	TRBV2	CASNRGLETQYF	TGTGCCAGCAACCGGGGGCTTGAGACCCAGTACTTC
.	TRBJ1-6	few	16	TRBV10-3	CAISTGLSSYNSPLHF	TGTGCCATCAGCACGGGTTTGAGCTCCTATAATTCACCCCTCCACTTT
.	TRBJ2-7	.	12	TRBV19	CASSPLRGEQYF	TGTGCCAGTAGTCCCCTACGGGGCGAGCAGTACTTC
.	TRBJ2-5	.	13	TRBV2	CASSQLGQETQYF	TGTGCCAGCAGTCAACTAGGGCAAGAGACCCAGTACTTC
.	TRBJ1-1	.	13	TRBV6-5	CASTAYMNTEAFF	TGTGCCAGCACCGCCTACATGAACACTGAAGCTTTCTTT
.	TRBJ2-7	.	12	TRBV11-1	CASSSTTDEQYF	TGTGCCAGCAGCTCCACGACGGACGAGCAGTACTTC
.	TRBJ2-7	.	15	TRBV13	CASSPGQGRSYEQYF	TGTGCCAGCAGCCCGGGGCAGGGGCGGTCCTACGAGCAGTACTTC
TRBD1	TRBJ2-2	.	16	TRBV28	CASSFRQGAGTGELFF	TGTGCCAGCAGTTTCCGGCAGGGGGCGGGCACCGGGGAGCTGTTTTTT
TRBD1	TRBJ1-2	.	15	TRBV10-3	CAISDRGTDNYGYTF	TGTGCCATCAGTGACCGGGGGACAGACAACTATGGCTACACCTTC
.	TRBJ1-1	.	14	TRBV5-5	CASSLGGSGIEAFF	TGTGCCAGCAGCTTGGGTGGGTCCGGTATTGAAGCTTTCTTT
.	TRBJ2-2	.	15	TRBV7-8	CASSPRRVGTGELFF	TGTGCCAGCAGCCCCCGACGTGTGGGCACCGGGGAGCTGTTTTTT
.	TRBJ2-1	.	16	TRBV4-3	CASSRTDLGSHNEQFF	TGCGCCAGCAGCCGGACGGACCTAGGGTCCCACAATGAGCAGTTCTTC
.	TRBJ2-1	.	15	TRBV7-9	CASTHGHQDDNEQFF	TGTGCCAGCACTCACGGACACCAAGACGACAATGAGCAGTTCTTC
.	TRBJ1-2	.	12	TRBV4-3	CASSQVGSGYTF	TGCGCCAGCAGCCAAGTCGGGAGTGGCTACACCTTC
.	TRBJ1-1	.	14	TRBV5-1	CASSLVEGLGEAFF	TGCGCCAGCAGCTTGGTGGAGGGTTTGGGGGAAGCTTTCTTT
.	TRBJ1-2	.	16	TRBV7-2	CASSLGPGGVDYGYTF	TGTGCCAGCAGCTTAGGGCCGGGGGGGGTAGACTATGGCTACACCTTC
.	TRBJ1-1	.	11	TRBV6-1	CATRRHTEAFF	TGTGCCACCCGGAGACACACTGAAGCTTTCTTT
.	TRBJ2-5	.	14	TRBV5-1	CASSLWVGQETQYF	TGCGCCAGCAGCTTGTGGGTGGGGCAAGAGACCCAGTACTTC
.	TRBJ1-1	.	16	TRBV2	CASSERFREVGTEAFF	TGTGCCAGCAGTGAAAGGTTCCGAGAGGTCGGCACTGAAGCTTTCTTT
.	TRBJ2-2	many	14	TRBV7-6	CASSLALLTGELFF	TGTGCCAGCAGCTTAGCCCTCCTAACCGGGGAGCTGTTTTTT